The T cell receptor beta chain described here comes from a study of blood T cells in healthy people across ages. Study outcomes and limitations: A strong correlation was found between TCR beta diversity and the percentage of naive T cells.

On this clonotype: Its specificity is not known.

The second PCR ran about 7 to 12 cycles with a sample-barcoded 5' primer and J-beta primers. The study obtained at least 2.5 million CDR3-containing paired-end reads from every sample. TCRdb re-called the 5' RACE reads through MiXCR, storing one row per CDR3 protein. The sample shows around 1,700,000 distinct CDR3 sequences, roughly 27% of them seen only once. The clonotype was recovered from a woman aged 25-40 years in good health. The source material was blood.

CDR3 DNA sequence: TGCAGTGCTAGACCCCCTCTCAGGGGCACCCTCCACTTT. Translating gives CSARPPLRGTLHF. The chain employs TRBV20-1 and TRBJ1-6, with D maybe TRBD1 (6 bases). V was cut by 2 bases and J by 14 bases, with 16 bases left in between. Germline V gene lookup returns CDR1 DFQATT and CDR2 SNEGSKA (reference sequence). The length of the CDR3 is 13 residues.